Listed below are T cell receptor beta chains from one sample, sequenced in a study of blood T cell repertoires in COVID-19. Sequencing used immunoSEQ multiplex PCR; TCRdb keeps in-frame clones, though not all of them. The sample has tens of thousands of clones; around 88% are singletons. Sequences were obtained from peripheral blood. The receptors derive from a man older than 75 with active or convalescent COVID-19. Each CDR3 is given with its conserved first and last residue. D genes are given only for firm matches. Size is omitted from some rows. Given values are once, few, many or a class for expanded clones.

>few|TRBJ1-3|TRBV11-2|TRBD1
CASSLSTGGGNTIYF
TGTGCCAGCAGCCTCAGCACAGGGGGAGGAAACACCATATATTTT
>-|TRBJ1-2|TRBV18|-
CASSPSGDNGYTF
TGTGCCAGCTCACCTTCGGGGGATAATGGCTACACCTTC
>-|TRBJ1-3|TRBV6-6|-
CASRNPGISGNTIYF
TGTGCCAGCAGGAACCCAGGAATCTCTGGAAACACCATATATTTT
>-|TRBJ1-2|TRBV7-8|-
CASSTISEGGYTF
TGTGCCAGCAGCACCATCTCGGAGGGTGGCTACACCTTC
>-|TRBJ2-7|TRBV4-1|-
CASSQYHQDATYEQYF
TGCGCCAGCAGCCAATATCATCAGGATGCGACCTACGAGCAGTACTTC
>-|TRBJ1-1|TRBV5-1|TRBD1
CASSLQGAWGTEAFF
TGCGCCAGCAGCTTACAGGGGGCATGGGGCACTGAAGCTTTCTTT
>few|TRBJ2-5|TRBV18|TRBD2
CASSPGGEETQYF
TGTGCCAGCTCACCCGGGGGGGAAGAGACCCAGTACTTC
>-|TRBJ2-2|TRBV3-1/TRBV3-2|-
CASSQESRDTNTGELFF
TGTGCCAGCAGCCAAGAGAGCCGGGACACAAACACCGGGGAGCTGTTTTTT
>-|TRBJ1-6|TRBV6-6|TRBD1
CASCRDRVYNSPLHF
TGTGCCAGCTGCCGGGACAGGGTTTATAATTCACCCCTCCACTTT
>-|TRBJ1-5|TRBV3-1/TRBV3-2|-
CASSPGGNQPQHF
TGTGCCAGCTCCCCGGGTGGCAATCAGCCCCAGCATTTT
>-|TRBJ2-7|TRBV3-1/TRBV3-2|-
CASSQGGESYEQYF
TGTGCCAGCAGCCAAGGGGGGGAATCCTACGAGCAGTACTTC
>-|TRBJ1-2|TRBV6-5|TRBD1
CASSSGQAGGYTF
TGTGCCAGCAGCTCTGGACAGGCGGGTGGCTACACCTTC
>-|TRBJ2-1|TRBV7-3|TRBD2
CASSLAGPYNEQFF
TGTGCCAGCAGCCTAGCGGGACCATACAATGAGCAGTTCTTC
>many|TRBJ2-7|TRBV27|-
CASSPDSNSYEQYF
TGTGCCAGCAGCCCCGACTCAAACTCCTACGAGCAGTACTTC
>-|TRBJ1-3|TRBV19|-
CASSIPAGVSGNTIYF
TGTGCCAGTAGTATACCCGCGGGGGTCTCTGGAAACACCATATATTTT
>-|TRBJ1-2|TRBV28|-
CASSLISGGYTF
TGTGCCAGCAGTTTAATCAGTGGTGGCTACACCTTC
>-|TRBJ2-1|TRBV29-1|-
CSVVKQVNEQFF
TGCAGCGTTGTCAAGCAGGTCAATGAGCAGTTCTTC
>-|TRBJ2-1|TRBV11-2|TRBD2
CASSLVAGGGARNEQFF
TGTGCCAGCAGCTTAGTGGCGGGCGGGGGGGCTAGGAATGAGCAGTTCTTC
>-|TRBJ2-1|TRBV19|TRBD2
CASSIDLPSGRGNEQFF
TGTGCCAGTAGTATAGATCTGCCTAGCGGGAGAGGCAATGAGCAGTTCTTC
>-|TRBJ1-2|TRBV2|-
CASSDETFLVYGYTF
TGTGCCAGCAGTGACGAGACATTCCTCGTCTATGGCTACACCTTC
>-|TRBJ1-1|TRBV5-1|-
CASSLAGRVNTEAFF
TGCGCCAGCAGCTTGGCCGGGAGGGTGAACACTGAAGCTTTCTTT
>-|TRBJ2-6|TRBV7-2|-
CASSPEGALGANVLTF
TGTGCCAGCAGCCCGGAGGGGGCGCTGGGGGCCAACGTCCTGACTTTC
>-|TRBJ2-7|TRBV28|-
CASVPGHTHEQYF
TGTGCCAGCGTACCGGGACACACCCACGAGCAGTACTTC
>-|TRBJ2-5|TRBV11-2|-
CASSPSAAETQYF
TGTGCCAGCAGCCCGTCGGCGGCGGAGACCCAGTACTTC
>-|TRBJ2-1|TRBV5-4|-
CASSLGTPNNEQFF
TGTGCCAGCAGCCTGGGGACACCAAACAATGAGCAGTTCTTC
>-|TRBJ1-1|TRBV9|-
CASSPLGGGNTEAFF
TGTGCCAGCAGCCCACTCGGCGGGGGGAACACTGAAGCTTTCTTT
>-|TRBJ1-1|TRBV18|-
CASSAWDINTGTEAFF
TGTGCCAGCTCAGCCTGGGACATTAACACGGGCACTGAAGCTTTCTTT
>few|TRBJ1-2|TRBV28|-
CASSWAYGYTF
TGTGCCAGCAGCTGGGCGTATGGCTACACCTTC
>-|TRBJ1-1|TRBV5-1|-
CASSLQLMNTEAFF
TGCGCCAGCAGCTTACAGCTTATGAACACTGAAGCTTTCTTT
>-|TRBJ1-6|TRBV2|TRBD1
CASSEGGTGGIHSPLHF
TGTGCCAGCAGTGAAGGGGGAACAGGGGGCATTCATTCACCCCTCCACTTT
>-|TRBJ1-2|TRBV29-1|-
CSVGGRGYTF
TGCAGCGTTGGGGGCAGGGGCTACACCTTC
>-|TRBJ2-3|TRBV3-1/TRBV3-2|TRBD2
CASSPRTSGRTDTQYF
TGTGCCAGCAGCCCCCGGACTAGCGGGAGGACAGATACGCAGTATTTT
>-|TRBJ2-3|TRBV4-3|-
CASSQEGRPLLQSDTQYF
TGCGCCAGCAGCCAAGAAGGGAGACCCCTACTACAATCAGATACGCAGTATTTT
>-|TRBJ2-5|TRBV7-9|TRBD1
CASSSGQGQETQYF
TGTGCCAGCAGCTCCGGACAGGGCCAAGAGACCCAGTACTTC
>-|TRBJ2-3|TRBV5-1|-
CASTPHGLATDTQYF
TGCGCCAGCACCCCACACGGCCTAGCCACAGATACGCAGTATTTT
>-|TRBJ2-5|TRBV7-9|-
CASSLGQDWETQYF
TGTGCCAGCAGCTTAGGACAGGACTGGGAGACCCAGTACTTC
>-|TRBJ2-2|TRBV6-2/TRBV6-3|TRBD2
CASSWPLQLAGGNTGELFF
TGTGCCAGCAGTTGGCCATTACAACTAGCGGGGGGGAACACCGGGGAGCTGTTTTTT
>-|TRBJ2-3|TRBV19|TRBD2
CASSIFLAGGPSTDTQYF
TGTGCCAGTAGTATATTCCTAGCGGGAGGGCCGAGCACAGATACGCAGTATTTT
>once|TRBJ2-1|TRBV27|TRBD2
CASSRIPRLAGGSSYNEQFF
TGTGCCAGCAGTCGAATCCCTCGACTAGCGGGAGGGAGCTCCTACAATGAGCAGTTCTTC
>-|TRBJ1-5|TRBV18|-
CASSPGREQPQHF
TGTGCCAGCTCACCAGGGAGGGAACAGCCCCAGCATTTT
>-|TRBJ2-3|TRBV5-1|TRBD2
CASSQGTSGPHTDTQYF
TGCGCCAGCAGCCAGGGGACTAGCGGGCCCCACACAGATACGCAGTATTTT
>once|TRBJ2-7|TRBV7-9|TRBD2
CASSLGSSGLYEQYF
TGTGCCAGCAGCTTGGGGTCTAGCGGGCTCTACGAGCAGTACTTC
>-|TRBJ1-1|TRBV29-1|-
CSVEDLGAGISEAFF
TGCAGCGTTGAAGATCTGGGGGCAGGTATCTCTGAAGCTTTCTTT
>-|TRBJ1-6|TRBV7-9|-
CASSMGQNNSPLHF
TGTGCCAGCAGCATGGGGCAGAATAATTCACCCCTCCACTTT